This TCR beta chain was sequenced during a study of blood T cell repertoires in COVID-19. The trim removed 5 bases at V and 5 bases at J, leaving 4 bases unmatched. The length of the CDR3 is 14 residues. Germline V gene lookup returns CDR1 SGHAT and CDR2 FQNNGV. TCRdb's table, derived via immunoSEQ multiplex PCR, lists solely in-frame clones and lacks some. This table holds over 350,000 clones, 87% found once. This clonotype originated in a woman aged 18-29 years with acute COVID-19. Sequenced input: PBMCs or T cells enriched from blood (not recorded which). The chain employs TRBV11-2 and TRBJ2-1, with 9 bases lining up with TRBD1. DNA of the CDR3: TGTGCCAGCAGCCCGGGACAGGGCAACAATGAGCAGTTCTTC. The encoded protein is CASSPGQGNNEQFF. Full variable domain (remainder filled in from reference TRBV11-2 and TRBJ2-1): EAGVAQSPRYKIIEKRQSVAFWCNPISGHATLYWYQQILGQGPKLLIQFQNNGVVDDSQLPKDRFSAERLKGVDSTLKIQPAKLEDSAVYLCASSPGQGNNEQFFGPGTRLTVL.